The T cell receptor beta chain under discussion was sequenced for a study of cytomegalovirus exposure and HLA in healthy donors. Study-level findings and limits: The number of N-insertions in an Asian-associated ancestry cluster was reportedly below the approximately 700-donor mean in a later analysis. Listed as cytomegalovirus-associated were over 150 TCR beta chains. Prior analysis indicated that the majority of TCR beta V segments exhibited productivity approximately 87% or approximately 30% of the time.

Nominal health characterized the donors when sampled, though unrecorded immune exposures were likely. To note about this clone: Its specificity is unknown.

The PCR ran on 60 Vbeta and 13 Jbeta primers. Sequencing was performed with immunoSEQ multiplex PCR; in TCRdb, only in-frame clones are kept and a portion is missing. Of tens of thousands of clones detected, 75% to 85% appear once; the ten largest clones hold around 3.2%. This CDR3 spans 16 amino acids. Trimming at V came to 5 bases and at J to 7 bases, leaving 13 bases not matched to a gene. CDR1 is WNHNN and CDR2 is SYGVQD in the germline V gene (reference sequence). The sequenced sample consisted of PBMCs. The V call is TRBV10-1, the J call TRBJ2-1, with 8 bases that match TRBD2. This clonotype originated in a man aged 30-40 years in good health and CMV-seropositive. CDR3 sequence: CASSLLDMGTRNEQFF. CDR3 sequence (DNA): TGCGCCAGCAGTTTACTAGACATGGGGACTAGGAATGAGCAGTTCTTC.